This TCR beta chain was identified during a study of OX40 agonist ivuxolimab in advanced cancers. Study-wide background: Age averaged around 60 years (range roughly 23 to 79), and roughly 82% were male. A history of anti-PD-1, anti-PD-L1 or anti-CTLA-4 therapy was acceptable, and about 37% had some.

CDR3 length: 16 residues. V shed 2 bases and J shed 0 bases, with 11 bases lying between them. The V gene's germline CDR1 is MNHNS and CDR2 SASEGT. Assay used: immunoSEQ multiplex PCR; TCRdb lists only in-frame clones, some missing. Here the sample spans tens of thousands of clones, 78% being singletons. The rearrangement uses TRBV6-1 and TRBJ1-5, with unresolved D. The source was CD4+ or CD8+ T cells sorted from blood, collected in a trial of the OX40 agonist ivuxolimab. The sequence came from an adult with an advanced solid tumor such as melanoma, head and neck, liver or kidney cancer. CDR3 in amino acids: CASSELASYSNQPQHF. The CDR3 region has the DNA TGTGCCAGCAGTGAATTGGCCTCCTATAGCAATCAGCCCCAGCATTTT.